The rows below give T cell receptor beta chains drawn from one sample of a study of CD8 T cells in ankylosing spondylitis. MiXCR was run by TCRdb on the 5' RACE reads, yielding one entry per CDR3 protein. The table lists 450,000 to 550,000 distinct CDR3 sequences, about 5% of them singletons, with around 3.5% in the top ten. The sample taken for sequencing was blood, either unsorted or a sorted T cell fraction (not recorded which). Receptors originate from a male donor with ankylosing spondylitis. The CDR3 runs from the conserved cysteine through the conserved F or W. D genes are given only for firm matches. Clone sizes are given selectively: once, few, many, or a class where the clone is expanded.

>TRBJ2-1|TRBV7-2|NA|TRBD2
CASSYSGRAGWYEQFF
TGTGCCAGCAGCTATAGCGGGAGGGCCGGGTGGTATGAGCAGTTCTTC
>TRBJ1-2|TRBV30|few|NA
CAWSPKRGHDF
TGTGCCTGGAGTCCTAAACGGGGCCACGACTTC
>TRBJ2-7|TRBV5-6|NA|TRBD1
CASSLIPVGTGTYEQYF
TGTGCCAGCAGCCTGATTCCGGTGGGGACAGGTACCTACGAGCAGTACTTC
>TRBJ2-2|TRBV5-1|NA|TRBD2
CASSPDRTSGSGFF
TGCGCCAGCAGCCCGGACAGGACTAGCGGGTCGGGATTTTTT
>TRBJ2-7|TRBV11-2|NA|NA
CASSLDSSELTYEQYF
TGTGCCAGCAGCTTAGATTCTAGCGAATTAACCTACGAGCAGTACTTC
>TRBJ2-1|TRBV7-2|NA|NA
CASSVQVAQFF
TGTGCCAGCAGCGTTCAGGTTGCGCAGTTCTTC
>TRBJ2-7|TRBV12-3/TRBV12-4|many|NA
CASSPSPGYEQYF
TGTGCCAGCAGTCCAAGTCCAGGCTACGAGCAGTACTTC
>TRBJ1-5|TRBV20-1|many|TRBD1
CSARVWGQGNQPQHF
TGCAGTGCTAGAGTCTGGGGACAGGGAAATCAGCCCCAGCATTTT
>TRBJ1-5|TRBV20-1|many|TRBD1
CSARGDRTFNQPQHF
TGCAGTGCTAGGGGGGACAGGACCTTCAATCAGCCCCAGCATTTT
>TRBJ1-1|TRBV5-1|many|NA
CASSTGTLGAEAFF
TGCGCCAGCAGCACCGGGACTCTTGGGGCTGAAGCTTTCTTT
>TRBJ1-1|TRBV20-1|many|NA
CSARVRSLGDTEAFF
TGCAGTGCTAGAGTAAGGTCCCTGGGGGACACTGAAGCTTTCTTT
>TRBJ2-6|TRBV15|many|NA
CATSNGGPSGANVLTF
TGTGCCACCAGCAATGGGGGCCCCTCTGGGGCCAACGTCCTGACTTTC
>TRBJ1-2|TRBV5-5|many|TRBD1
CASSLAWARGQDYGYTF
TGTGCCAGCAGCTTGGCCTGGGCCAGGGGGCAGGACTATGGCTACACCTTC
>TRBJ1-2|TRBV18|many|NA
CASSPAGKGPANYGYTF
TGTGCCAGCTCACCCGCGGGGAAAGGCCCAGCTAACTATGGCTACACCTTC
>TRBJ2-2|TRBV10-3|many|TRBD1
CAISESSGGTGELFF
TGTGCCATCAGTGAGTCGTCAGGGGGAACCGGGGAGCTGTTTTTT
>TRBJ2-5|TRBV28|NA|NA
CASSLPGVPETQYF
TGTGCCAGCAGTTTACCGGGCGTACCGGAGACCCAGTACTTC
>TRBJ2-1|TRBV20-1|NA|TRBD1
CSANLQADRGLNEQFF
TGCAGTGCTAACCTCCAGGCGGACAGGGGGCTGAATGAGCAGTTCTTC
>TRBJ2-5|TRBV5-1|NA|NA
CASSFQDGQETQYF
TGCGCCAGCAGCTTTCAGGATGGCCAAGAGACCCAGTACTTC
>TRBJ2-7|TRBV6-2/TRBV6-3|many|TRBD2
CASSTSGRAPYEQYF
TGTGCCAGCAGTACCAGCGGGAGGGCCCCCTACGAGCAGTACTTC
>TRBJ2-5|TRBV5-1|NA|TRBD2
CASSHQAGDQETQYF
TGCGCCAGCAGTCACCAAGCGGGGGACCAAGAGACCCAGTACTTC
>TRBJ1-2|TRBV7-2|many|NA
CASSFSQINYGYTF
TGTGCCAGCAGCTTTTCTCAGATTAACTATGGCTACACCTTC
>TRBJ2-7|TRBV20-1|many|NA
CSGRGRGYEQYF
TGCAGTGGTCGGGGTAGGGGCTACGAGCAGTACTTC
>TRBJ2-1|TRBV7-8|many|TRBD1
CASSLDRGLYNEQFF
TGTGCCAGCAGCTTGGACAGGGGGCTCTACAATGAGCAGTTCTTC
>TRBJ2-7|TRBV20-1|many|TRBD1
CSASDREMSYEQYF
TGCAGTGCTTCTGACAGGGAGATGTCCTACGAGCAGTACTTC
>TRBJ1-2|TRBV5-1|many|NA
CASSLAGAGDGYTF
TGCGCCAGCAGCTTGGCAGGGGCAGGGGATGGCTACACCTTC
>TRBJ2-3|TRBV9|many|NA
CASSVVVLSDTQYF
TGTGCCAGCAGCGTAGTGGTGCTCAGTGATACGCAGTATTTT
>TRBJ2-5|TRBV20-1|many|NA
CSASRGTQETQYF
TGCAGTGCTAGTAGAGGGACCCAAGAGACCCAGTACTTC
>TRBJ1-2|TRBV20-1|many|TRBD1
CSARALDRTNYGYTF
TGCAGTGCTAGAGCCCTGGACAGGACGAACTATGGCTACACCTTC
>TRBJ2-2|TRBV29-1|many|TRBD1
CSVQQGVVTGELFF
TGCAGCGTCCAACAGGGGGTTGTCACCGGGGAGCTGTTTTTT
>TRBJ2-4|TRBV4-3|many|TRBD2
CASSPQVPSGGVFKNIQYF
TGCGCCAGCAGCCCGCAAGTTCCTAGCGGGGGAGTATTCAAAAACATTCAGTACTTC
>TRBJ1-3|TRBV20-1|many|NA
CSASAGFGNTIYF
TGCAGTGCTAGTGCGGGGTTTGGAAACACCATATATTTT
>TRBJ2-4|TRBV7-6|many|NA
CASSLMSGRDIQYF
TGTGCCAGCAGCTTAATGTCAGGGAGAGACATTCAGTACTTC
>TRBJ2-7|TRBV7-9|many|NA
CASSYGRDSGQYF
TGTGCCAGCAGCTATGGCCGGGACTCTGGGCAGTACTTC
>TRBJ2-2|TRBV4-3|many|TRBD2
CASSQDPRGANTGELFF
TGCGCCAGCAGCCAAGACCCCCGGGGGGCGAACACCGGGGAGCTGTTTTTT
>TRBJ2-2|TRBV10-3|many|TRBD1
CAISTRQGPGELFF
TGTGCCATCAGTACACGACAGGGGCCCGGGGAGCTGTTTTTT